This T cell receptor beta chain was identified during a study of OX40 agonist ivuxolimab in advanced cancers. In terms of the full investigation: Ivuxolimab was an agonistic, fully human IgG2 monoclonal antibody directed against OX40 (CD134), a costimulatory receptor. Intravenous ivuxolimab was administered to patients every 2 weeks at six dose levels: 0.01, 0.1, 0.3, 1.5, 3 and 10 mg/kg. Prior anti-PD-1, anti-PD-L1 or anti-CTLA-4 therapy was permitted, and checkpoint inhibitors had been received by less than 45% of dose-escalation patients. The monotherapy dose-escalation portion (N of about 47 patients) of the phase I ivuxolimab trial is reported in the paper. Partial responses occurred in three dose-escalation patients, of whom one had hepatocellular carcinoma and two had cutaneous melanoma. Peripheral TCRbeta sequencing was intended to test whether TCR sequence diversity was altered and clonal T-cell expansion was caused by ivuxolimab. The dose-escalation cohort was almost 85% male with a mean age of 60 years, ranging from about 23 to 85. Of the roughly 52 dose-escalation patients, hepatocellular carcinoma was present in approximately 20, melanoma in around 15, renal cell carcinoma in 9 and head and neck cancer in 9.

V trim: 3 bases; J trim: 6 bases; unmatched bases: 5. The CDR3 has 15 amino acids, counting the end cysteine and phenylalanine. Only the CDR3 DNA is retained, 45 bases long and in frame from the first base. Via the germline V gene, CDR1 is MDHEN and CDR2 SYDVKM. Results the study describes overall, beyond this receptor: At doses from 0.1 to 3.0 mg/kg, clonal expansion was seen in both CD4+ and CD8+ blood T cells between baseline and week 6. Low levels of normalized T-cell clonal expansion were also seen in some patients who did not respond. In the 0.1-3.0 mg/kg groups, partial responders had among the lowest normalized peripheral clonal expansion, particularly in CD8+ T cells. After ivuxolimab, more expanded clones were found on average in CD8+ T cells than in CD4+ T cells. Antigen specificity was not determined for the clonally expanded peripheral T cells.

A word on this clone: Its antigen target is currently unknown. No per-base quality is available; no much larger clone lies one base away. The same CDR3 can be traced to other DNA sequences in this sample.

Patients with autoimmune disease history or receiving systemic immunosuppression were excluded from the trial. Peripheral blood for TCR sequencing was drawn from every dose cohort at baseline, at cycle 4 day 1 and at cycle 7 day 1. The samples were taken from a phase I, first-in-human, multicenter, open-label dose-escalation trial of ivuxolimab. Adults with locally advanced or metastatic melanoma, renal cell, hepatocellular, or head and neck squamous cell carcinoma were enrolled in the trial. Before TCR sequencing, CD4+ T cells and CD8+ T cells were sorted from peripheral blood as separate populations. Genomic DNA was isolated from the sorted cells so that the TCRbeta CDR3 region could be sequenced. The immunoSEQ Assay was used to sequence the TCRbeta CDR3 regions. The immuneACCESS repertoire file appears here via TCRdb, limited to in-frame rearrangements. These files lack a portion of the clones; in checked studies, under half of the deficit traces to unresolved V genes, and the cause of the others is not known. For this sample the table gives about 22,000 clones, of which 80% to 90% were detected only once. Of the sample, about 23% falls within the top ten clones.

The TCR originated in an adult with an advanced solid tumor such as melanoma, head and neck, liver or kidney cancer. Material: CD4+ or CD8+ T cells sorted from blood, obtained in a trial of the OX40 agonist ivuxolimab. The sequence joins TRBV28 to TRBJ1-5; a stretch of 10 junction bases matches TRBD1. The DNA reads TGTGCCAGCAGTTTGGGACAGGGGTATCGTCAGCCCCAGCATTTT. The encoded protein is CASSLGQGYRQPQHF. The entire variable domain, with the stretches around the CDR3 drawn from the reference TRBV28 and TRBJ1-5 proteins, is DVKVTQSSRYLVKRTGEKVFLECVQDMDHENMFWYRQDPGLGLRLIYFSYDVKMKEKGDIPEGYSVSREKKERFSLILESASTNQTSMYLCASSLGQGYRQPQHFGDGTRLSIL.